These 11 T cell receptor beta chains came from one sample sequenced in a study of a mutant IDH1 vaccine in newly diagnosed glioma. The time point was: baseline, week 1 (first vaccination visit). Documented treatment: pre-vaccination baseline after standard-of-care therapy. Sequenced by immunoSEQ multiplex PCR; TCRdb stores in-frame clones only, minus some. The sample carries about 68,000 clones, about four fifths recorded once. Sequencing used PBMCs, obtained from a glioma patient treated with radiotherapy, temozolomide or both. The receptors derive from a man between 50 and 59 years old with glioma.

J is TRBJ1-3 and V is TRBV2; no firm D call. Trimming shortened V by 3 bases and J by 0 bases, and 9 bases separated the two germline ends. CDR3 length: 15 amino acids. Germline-derived CDR1 and CDR2 are SNHLY and FYNNEI. The DNA for the CDR3 is TGTGCCAGCAGTGACGGGAGACGCTCTGGAAACACCATATATTTT. Translation gives CASSDGRRSGNTIYF. Based on the CDR3 plus reference TRBV2 and TRBJ1-3, the full variable domain is EPEVTQTPSHQVTQMGQEVILRCVPISNHLYFYWYRQILGQKVEFLVSFYNNEISEKSEIFDDQFSVERPDGSNFTLKIRSTKLEDSAMYFCASSDGRRSGNTIYFGEGSWLTVV.

V gene TRBV6-6 combines with J gene TRBJ2-2; D gene unclear. The CDR3 spans 15 residues. Germline loops: CDR1 MNHNY, CDR2 SVGAGI (reference sequence). Trimming shortened V by 1 base and J by 1 base, and 7 bases separated the two germline ends. The CDR3 region is CASSYLQKNTGELFF. The CDR3 DNA follows: TGTGCCAGCAGTTACTTACAGAAGAACACCGGGGAGCTGTTTTTT.

The gene calls are TRBV7-6 and TRBJ2-1; TRBD1 agrees at 8 bases. Trimming at V came to 5 bases and at J to 10 bases, leaving 22 bases not matched to a gene. This CDR3 spans 18 amino acids. Germline V gene sequence: CDR1 SGHVS, CDR2 FNYEAQ. CDR3 protein: CASSPSHPTGASRGEQFF. As DNA, the CDR3 is TGTGCCAGCAGCCCATCCCACCCGACAGGGGCGTCCCGTGGGGAGCAGTTCTTC.

The chain uses TRBV2 and TRBJ1-5; 8 positions agree with TRBD1. The V segment lost 1 base and the J segment 2 bases; nucleotides outside the gene matches: 10. CDR1 and CDR2 from the germline V gene are SNHLY and FYNNEI. The CDR3 loop spans 18 amino acids. CDR3: CASSEDVRDRRGNQPQHF. The CDR3 nucleotides read TGTGCCAGCAGTGAAGATGTTAGGGACAGGCGGGGCAATCAGCCCCAGCATTTT.

The V gene is TRBV6-5, the J gene TRBJ2-5; D possibly corresponds to TRBD1 (6 bases). V gave up 2 bases and J gave up 3 bases, with 10 bases separating them. This CDR3 is built from 14 residues. Germline CDR1 is MNHEY and CDR2 is SVGAGI. This CDR3 is CASSYRGGEETQYF. CDR3 coding DNA: TGTGCCAGCAGTTACAGAGGGGGTGAAGAGACCCAGTACTTC.

The chain employs TRBV4-2 and TRBJ1-2, with D tentatively TRBD1 (5 bases). The CDR3 covers 15 residues. Germline CDR1 and CDR2: LGHNA and YNFKEQ. V was pared by 0 bases and J by 7 bases, with 15 bases between. This chain's CDR3 is CASSQDFSREGGYTF. As DNA, the CDR3 is TGTGCCAGCAGCCAAGATTTTAGCAGGGAGGGTGGCTACACCTTC.

The chain uses TRBV7-9 and TRBJ1-5; D is ambiguous. Germline V CDR1 and CDR2: SEHNR, FQNEAQ (reference sequence). V dropped 6 bases and J dropped 2 bases, with 17 bases sitting between them. The CDR3 extends over 16 amino acids. The CDR3 DNA reads as TGTGCCAGCAGTCTCACCCTGGGTCTCGGCAATCAGCCCCAGCATTTT. This encodes CASSLTLGLGNQPQHF.

CDR3 protein: CASSERAANQPQHF. The CDR3 DNA is TGTGCCAGCAGTGAACGAGCGGCAAATCAGCCCCAGCATTTT. The J gene is TRBJ1-5, the V gene TRBV6-1; D unresolved. This CDR3 spans 14 amino acids. V lost 2 bases and J lost 4, with 9 bases in between. Germline CDR1 reads MNHNS; CDR2 reads SASEGT.

As DNA, the CDR3 is TGCGCCAGCAGCCAAGATCCTAGGACAGTTACCTACAATGAGCAGTTCTTC. This gives the protein CASSQDPRTVTYNEQFF. The V call is TRBV4-1, the J call TRBJ2-1; D is possibly TRBD1 (6 bases). V was trimmed by 0 bases and J by 2 bases, leaving 14 bases between them. CDR1 and CDR2 (germline): MGHRA, YSYEKL. This CDR3 region has 17 residues.

The rearrangement joins TRBV7-9 to TRBJ1-2; D is uncertain. Germline assignment: CDR1 SEHNR and CDR2 FQNEAQ (reference sequence). With 3 bases removed from V and 6 bases from J, the gap between germline ends came to 8 bases. This CDR3 is built from 12 residues. CDR3 in DNA: TGTGCCAGCAGCTTGGGAGTCGATGGCTACACCTTC. This encodes CASSLGVDGYTF. The full variable domain, its missing parts supplied by reference TRBV7-9 and TRBJ1-2, is DTGVSQNPRHKITKRGQNVTFRCDPISEHNRLYWYRQTLGQGPEFLTYFQNEAQLEKSRLLSDRFSAERPKGSFSTLEIQRTEQGDSAMYLCASSLGVDGYTFGSGTRLTVV.

CDR3 in amino acids: CASPTDRSGDTDTQYF. In DNA, the CDR3 is TGTGCCAGTCCGACGGACAGGTCCGGGGACACAGATACGCAGTATTTT. The rearrangement joins TRBV2 to TRBJ2-3; the match to TRBD1 covers 7 bases. J lost 2 bases, V lost 9 bases, and 14 bases had no gene match. Germline CDR1 and CDR2: SNHLY and FYNNEI. The CDR3 has 16 amino acids.